The clone carrying this T cell receptor (beta chain) has only a few counts. Its antigen is undetermined. The data belong to a study of cytomegalovirus exposure and HLA in healthy donors. The study's findings and limits: Later analysis identified several of the most significant clusters that appeared linked to common viral pathogens. Researchers had no immune exposure information except CMV serostatus available.

The CDR3 totals 14 residues. Per germline, CDR1 LNHNV and CDR2 YYDKDF (reference sequence). The germline V and J ends were trimmed by 6 bases and 0 bases, with 9 bases remaining between them. The PCR ran on 60 Vbeta and 13 Jbeta primers. Method: immunoSEQ multiplex PCR; TCRdb's copy keeps in-frame clones and lacks some. The sample carries 200,000 to 300,000 clones, about 80% recorded once. The sequencing input was PBMCs. The receptor was derived from an older woman in good health and CMV-seropositive. The chain recombines TRBV15 with TRBJ1-3; a possible D gene is TRBD1 (6 bases). CDR3 loop: CATRPDSSGNTIYF. The CDR3 DNA sequence: TGTGCCACCAGACCGGACAGCTCTGGAAACACCATATATTTT.